Each of the 22 T cell receptor beta chains below was sequenced from the same sample in a study of T cell repertoires in cytomegalovirus infection. TCRdb re-called the reads with MiXCR, one entry per CDR3 protein. The sample lists approximately 150,000 distinct CDR3 sequences, roughly a fifth seen once, with 20% to 30% in the top ten. No antigens are known for them. Sequences were derived from CD8+ T cells from cultured PBMCs, sampled from culture after CMV antigen stimulation. These receptors were taken from a human donor in good health (CMV status not recorded). Some clones in this sample may be carry-over from other donors' samples.

The chain couples TRBV24-1 to TRBJ1-5; D is unclear. V lost 4 bases and J 11 bases, leaving 11 bases between the germline ends. CDR3 size: 12 residues. From germline, CDR1 is KGHDR and CDR2 SFDVKD. Here the CDR3 reads CATSESVWTQHF. In nucleotides, the CDR3 is TGTGCCACCAGTGAAAGTGTTTGGACCCAGCATTTT.

This clonotype was counted between two and nine times. The chain uses TRBV12-3 or TRBV12-4 and TRBJ2-7; D gene unclear. The CDR3 has 15 residues. V lost 4 bases and J 2 bases, leaving 15 bases between the germline ends. DNA for the CDR3: TGTGCCAGCAGTTCCCCAGTTTCGGCCACCTACGAGCAGTACTTC. Protein product: CASSSPVSATYEQYF.

This clonotype was recorded only once. This sequence joins TRBV9 and TRBJ1-1; D unresolved. Looked up from germline, CDR1 is SGDLS and CDR2 is YYNGEE. V lost 0 bases and J lost 1, with 10 bases in between. The CDR3 is made up of 15 amino acids. The CDR3 bases are TGTGCCAGCAGCGTAGAGGGCGGCTCGAACACTGAAGCTTTCTTT. This gives the protein CASSVEGGSNTEAFF.

Concerning this clonotype: One junction end disagrees with the germline gene, perhaps due to a read error. The chain links TRBV6-2 or TRBV6-3 to TRBJ2-7; TRBD2 matches 8 bases. Per germline, CDR1 MNHEY and CDR2 SVGEGT. This CDR3 is built from 17 residues. The CDR3 reads CDSSYLNIAGSSYEQYF. The CDR3 DNA reads TGTGACAGCAGTTACTTGAACATAGCGGGGAGCTCCTACGAGCAGTACTTC.

This clonotype was picked up a small number of times. This chain connects TRBV5-1 to TRBJ1-5; TRBD1 matches 10 bases. This CDR3 contains 15 residues. The V segment lost 5 bases and the J segment 6 bases; nucleotides outside the gene matches: 8. Germline loops: CDR1 SGHRS, CDR2 YFSETQ. CDR3 bases: TGCGCCAGCAGGGAGACAGGGGGCTCTGGTCAGCCCCAGCATTTT. Translated: CASRETGGSGQPQHF.

The chain joins TRBV4-1 to TRBJ2-5; 7 bases map to TRBD2. The V gene's germline CDR1 is MGHRA and CDR2 YSYEKL. There are 16 residues in the CDR3. V was clipped by 4 bases and J by 4 bases; unmatched bases: 12. This CDR3 reads CASSPIELSGGETQYF. The CDR3, as DNA: TGCGCCAGCAGCCCGATCGAACTTTCGGGGGGAGAGACCCAGTACTTC.

The V and J genes are TRBV7-9 and TRBJ1-4, with a weak D call TRBD1 (5 bases). V gave up 2 bases and J gave up 7 bases, with 17 bases separating them. The CDR3 is 16 residues long. CDR1 and CDR2 (germline): SEHNR, FQNEAQ (reference sequence). CDR3 DNA: TGTGCCAGCAGCTTAACCCTTGGGGGTCAGGCTGAAAAACTGTTTTTT. Protein: CASSLTLGGQAEKLFF.

This clonotype has just a few counts. The gene calls are TRBV11-2 and TRBJ2-7; 7 nucleotides agree with TRBD1. The trim removed 1 base at V and 4 bases at J, leaving 4 bases unmatched. Germline V CDR1 and CDR2: SGHAT, FQNNGV. CDR3 size: 14 residues. Here the CDR3 DNA reads TGTGCCAGCAGCTTAGGGGGACAGCCTTACGAGCAGTACTTC. Protein product: CASSLGGQPYEQYF. Full variable domain (rest looked up from reference TRBV11-2 and TRBJ2-7): EAGVAQSPRYKIIEKRQSVAFWCNPISGHATLYWYQQILGQGPKLLIQFQNNGVVDDSQLPKDRFSAERLKGVDSTLKIQPAKLEDSAVYLCASSLGGQPYEQYFGPGTRLTVT.

This clonotype was seen more than once but under ten times. The chain recombines TRBV6-1 with TRBJ1-6; D is unresolved. Trimming took off 5 bases at V and 8 bases at J, with 16 bases between the two ends. The CDR3 contains 15 residues. Germline V lookup: CDR1 MNHNS, CDR2 SASEGT. CDR3 protein: CASSPRAALDSPLHF. The CDR3 region has the DNA TGTGCCAGCAGTCCTCGTGCGGCCCTTGATTCACCCCTCCACTTT.

V usage is TRBV7-6 and J usage is TRBJ2-3, with D possibly TRBD1 on 6 matching bases. CDR3 size: 16 residues. CDR1 is SGHVS and CDR2 is FNYEAQ in the germline V gene. V lost 1 base and J 0 bases, leaving 11 bases between the germline ends. The CDR3 bases are TGTGCCAGCAGCTTAGGGGGGCCCAGGAGCACAGATACGCAGTATTTT. It is translated as CASSLGGPRSTDTQYF.

This clonotype has only a few counts. The chain links TRBV6-2 or TRBV6-3 to TRBJ1-2, with a tentative D call TRBD1 (5 bases). This CDR3 spans 16 amino acids. Between the trimmed V and J ends, which lost 4 bases and 2 bases, there was a span of 17 bases. The germline CDR1 and CDR2 sequences are MNHEY and SVGEGT. CDR3: CASSSTGWGRNYGYTF. In nucleotides, the CDR3 is TGTGCCAGCAGTTCTACCGGATGGGGCAGGAACTATGGCTACACCTTC.

This clonotype has just a few counts. The V gene is TRBV7-2, the J gene TRBJ2-1; 9 positions match TRBD2. Germline values: CDR1 SGHTA, CDR2 FQGNSA. Trimming cost V 2 bases and J 0 bases; bases outside gene matches: 11. The CDR3 sequence is 19 residues long. The CDR3 nucleotides are TGTGCCAGCAGCTTACTTCCCGGGCTAGCGGGGACCTCCTACAATGAGCAGTTCTTC. Translated: CASSLLPGLAGTSYNEQFF.

This clonotype was observed many times. The rearrangement uses TRBV7-8 and TRBJ1-2, with 9 bases matching TRBD1. Trimming removed 4 bases from V and 5 bases from J; junction bases left unmatched: 8. This CDR3 is 15 amino acids long. CDR1 and CDR2 (germline): SGHVS, FQNEAQ. CDR3 sequence (DNA): TGTGCCAGCAGCTCAAGGGACAGGGAGACGTATGGCTACACCTTC. This gives the protein CASSSRDRETYGYTF.

This clonotype was seen a few times. V gene TRBV4-1 combines with J gene TRBJ1-1; D call uncertain. CDR3 length: 16 amino acids. Germline CDR1 is MGHRA and CDR2 is YSYEKL. Trimming left V 0 bases short and J 5 bases short, with 16 bases between. The CDR3 region is CASSQDRYWGGTEAFF. CDR3 coding DNA: TGCGCCAGCAGCCAAGACCGGTATTGGGGTGGGACTGAAGCTTTCTTT.

The chain joins TRBV20-1 to TRBJ2-7; 9 bases align to TRBD1. V gave up 5 bases and J gave up 4 bases; unmatched junction bases: 9. Germline V lookup: CDR1 DFQATT, CDR2 SNEGSKA (reference sequence). The CDR3 totals 14 residues. The CDR3 here is CSAGPGQGGYEQYF. CDR3 bases: TGCAGTGCTGGCCCGGGACAGGGTGGATACGAGCAGTACTTC.

This rearrangement joins TRBV7-2 to TRBJ2-1; tentatively, D is TRBD1 (6 bases). From germline, CDR1 is SGHTA and CDR2 FQGNSA. This CDR3 spans 15 amino acids. V dropped 5 bases and J dropped 10 bases, with 21 bases sitting between them. CDR3 residues: CASSPWLQGRGEQFF. The CDR3 bases are TGTGCCAGCAGCCCCTGGTTACAGGGAAGGGGAGAGCAGTTCTTC.

The genes are TRBV7-6 and TRBJ1-1; D is uncertain. The germline gives CDR1 SGHVS, CDR2 FNYEAQ. The V gene lost 3 bases and the J gene lost 0 bases, with 11 bases spanning the gap. The CDR3 extends over 15 amino acids. The CDR3 loop reads CASSFSTNMNTEAFF. CDR3 bases: TGTGCCAGCAGCTTCTCGACAAACATGAACACTGAAGCTTTCTTT.

CDR3 sequence reads: CASSPEGGRSYEQYF. As DNA, the CDR3 is TGTGCCAGCAGCCCAGAGGGGGGACGGTCCTACGAGCAGTACTTC. The gene calls are TRBV7-9 and TRBJ2-7; possibly TRBD1 or TRBD2 for D (6 bases each). Per the germline V gene, CDR1 is SEHNR and CDR2 is FQNEAQ (reference sequence). V lost 5 bases and J 1 base, leaving 15 bases between the germline ends. The CDR3 totals 15 residues.

The CDR3 protein is CASSSRSLKNTNTEAFF. CDR3 nucleotides: TGTGCCAGCAGCTCCCGGTCGCTAAAGAACACGAACACTGAAGCTTTCTTT. This sequence joins TRBV7-9 and TRBJ1-1; D is ambiguous. Trimming cost V 4 bases and J 1 base, with 19 bases left between them. Germline values: CDR1 SEHNR, CDR2 FQNEAQ (reference sequence). The CDR3 runs 17 residues.

This clonotype was recorded at least ten times. The chain recombines TRBV7-9 with TRBJ2-7, with a tentative D call TRBD1 (5 bases). Germline V gene data show CDR1 as SEHNR and CDR2 as FQNEAQ (reference sequence). V was pared by 5 bases and J by 2 bases, with 13 bases between. The CDR3 covers 14 residues. In DNA form, the CDR3 reads TGTGCCAGCAGCCCCACTGACAGAGCCTACGAGCAGTACTTC. It translates to CASSPTDRAYEQYF.

The chain has TRBV6-2 or TRBV6-3 and TRBJ2-6; D ambiguous. CDR3 length equals 14 residues. Germline CDR1 reads MNHEY; CDR2 reads SVGEGT. V was clipped by 5 bases and J by 2 bases, with 7 bases between them. In DNA, the CDR3 is TGTGCCAGCAGTATTATTACTGGGGCCAACGTCCTGACTTTC. This gives the protein CASSIITGANVLTF.

CDR3 sequence (DNA): TGTGCCAGCAGCGGGGGACAGGGAAGCGGTTACGAGCAGTACTTC. It encodes CASSGGQGSGYEQYF. The V and J genes are TRBV9 and TRBJ2-7; 9 bases line up with TRBD1. Germline trimming cut 3 bases from V and 4 bases from J; bases unmatched to any gene: 8. The CDR3 consists of 15 residues. CDR1 is SGDLS and CDR2 is YYNGEE in the germline V gene.